This TCR beta chain is from a study of OX40 agonist ivuxolimab in advanced cancers. Background on the study: Ivuxolimab, an agonistic anti-OX40 (CD134) antibody, was given to patients. The dose of intravenous ivuxolimab that patients received every 2 weeks ranged from 0.01 to 10 mg/kg. Partial response was recorded in three patients: one hepatocellular carcinoma and two cutaneous melanoma cases. Findings of the study overall: The CD4+ and CD8+ T cells in the blood had expanded clonally by week 6 at 0.1 to 3.0 mg/kg.

Germline assignment: CDR1 ENHRY and CDR2 SYGVKD. This CDR3 has 14 residues. A note on this clone: The antigen is unknown. One junction end disagrees with the germline gene, perhaps due to a read error.

Repertoires were generated with immunoSEQ multiplex PCR, while TCRdb's copy carries only in-frame clones and drops some. The sample includes about 10,000 clones, roughly 69% of them seen just once. The chain uses TRBV10-3 and TRBJ2-7, with D perhaps matching TRBD1 or TRBD2 (5 bases each). The sequences come from CD4+ or CD8+ T cells sorted from blood, collected in a trial of the OX40 agonist ivuxolimab. The TCR was taken from an adult with an advanced solid tumor such as melanoma, head and neck, liver or kidney cancer. The CDR3 spells CATSASGPIYEQYF. CDR3 sequence (DNA): TGTGCCACCAGTGCCTCGGGGCCCATCTACGAGCAGTACTTC.